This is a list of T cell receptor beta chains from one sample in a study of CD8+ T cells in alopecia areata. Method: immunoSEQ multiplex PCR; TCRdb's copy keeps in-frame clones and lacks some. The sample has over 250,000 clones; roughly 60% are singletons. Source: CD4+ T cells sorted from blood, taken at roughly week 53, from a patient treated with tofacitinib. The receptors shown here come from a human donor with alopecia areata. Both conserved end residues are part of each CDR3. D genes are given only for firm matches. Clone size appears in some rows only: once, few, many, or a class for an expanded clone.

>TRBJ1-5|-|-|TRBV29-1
TGCAGCGTTGTAATCCGCGGCGGAGCGAATCAGCCCCAGCATTTT
CSVVIRGGANQPQHF
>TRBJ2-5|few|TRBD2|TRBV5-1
TGCGCCAGCAGCTTGGTATCGGGCGGGGGTGAGACCCAGTACTTC
CASSLVSGGGETQYF
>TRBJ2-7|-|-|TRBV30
TGTGCCTGGAGTGAGGACAGCACGCGCGAGCAGTACTTC
CAWSEDSTREQYF
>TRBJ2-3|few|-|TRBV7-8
TGTGCCAGCAGCTTAGAAGGGGTTAAGGCAGATACGCAGTATTTT
CASSLEGVKADTQYF
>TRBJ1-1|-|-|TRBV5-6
TGTGCCAGCAGCGCCGTCTGGCAGAACACTGAAGCTTTCTTT
CASSAVWQNTEAFF
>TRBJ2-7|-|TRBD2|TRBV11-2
TGTGCCAGCAGCCCCCGGCGAGCGGGGAAATACGAGCAGTACTTC
CASSPRRAGKYEQYF
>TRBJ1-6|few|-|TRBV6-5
TGTGCCAGCAGTTACAATAGCGGTGGTGGTTCACCCCTCCACTTT
CASSYNSGGGSPLHF
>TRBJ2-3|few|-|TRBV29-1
TGCAGCGTTTCTCAGGAGGGGAAGGGGTGGACGCAGTATTTT
CSVSQEGKGWTQYF
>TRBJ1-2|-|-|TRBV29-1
TGCAGCGTTGGCCGGCGGCAAGCCTATGGCTACACCTTC
CSVGRRQAYGYTF
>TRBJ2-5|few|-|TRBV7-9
TGTGCCAGCAGCTTAAAACAAGAGACCCAGTACTTC
CASSLKQETQYF
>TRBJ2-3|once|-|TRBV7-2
TGTGCCAGCAGCTTAGCCGCCGGTGCGCAGTATTTT
CASSLAAGAQYF
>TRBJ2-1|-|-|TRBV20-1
TGCAGTGCGAGCACCCACAATGAGCAGTTCTTC
CSASTHNEQFF
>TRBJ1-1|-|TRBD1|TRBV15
TGTGCCACCAGCAGAGACGGGACAGTGAACACTGAAGCTTTCTTT
CATSRDGTVNTEAFF
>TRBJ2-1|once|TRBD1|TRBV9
TGTGCCAGCAGCGTCTCGACAGGGTTGTTGGATGAGCAGTTCTTC
CASSVSTGLLDEQFF
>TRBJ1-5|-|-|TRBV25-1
TGTGCCAGCAGGGAACAGGGAGAAAATCAGCCCCAGCATTTT
CASREQGENQPQHF
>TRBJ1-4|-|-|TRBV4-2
TGTGCCAGCAGCCAAGATCATGGCAGCCGGGCGGGGGAAAAACTGTTTTTT
CASSQDHGSRAGEKLFF
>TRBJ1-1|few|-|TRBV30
TGTGCCTGGACCCAGGCGGGGAGACTGAACACTGAAGCTTTCTTT
CAWTQAGRLNTEAFF
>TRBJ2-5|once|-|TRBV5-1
TGCGCCAGCAGACCCACAGGGATGTACCAAGAGACCCAGTACTTC
CASRPTGMYQETQYF
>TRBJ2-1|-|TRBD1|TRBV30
TGTGCCTGGAACCGGGACAGCAATGAGCAGTTCTTC
CAWNRDSNEQFF
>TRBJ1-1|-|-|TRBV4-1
TGCGCCAGCAGCCAAGTCCAGGGGACCACTGAAGCTTTCTTT
CASSQVQGTTEAFF
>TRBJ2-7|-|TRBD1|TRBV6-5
TGTGCCAGCAGTATCCGGGACAGGGATACCGAGCAGTACTTC
CASSIRDRDTEQYF
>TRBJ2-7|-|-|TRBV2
TGTGCCAGCAGGCAGGAACCCTACGAGCAGTACTTC
CASRQEPYEQYF
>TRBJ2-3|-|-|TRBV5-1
TGCGCCAGCAGCATGACAGGAGGCACAGATACGCAGTATTTT
CASSMTGGTDTQYF
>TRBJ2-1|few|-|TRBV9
TGTGCCAGCAGCCCCTATGGGCGGGGCCATGAGCAGTTCTTC
CASSPYGRGHEQFF
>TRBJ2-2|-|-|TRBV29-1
TGCAGCGCTAAATGGGGTTACGGCGGGGAGCTGTTTTTT
CSAKWGYGGELFF
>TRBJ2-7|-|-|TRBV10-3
TGTGCCATCAGCGCCCTACAGGGTCTGGACGAGCAGTACTTC
CAISALQGLDEQYF
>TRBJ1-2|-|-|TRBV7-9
TGTGCCAGCAGCTTACTGATGGCTGACTATGGCTACACCTTC
CASSLLMADYGYTF
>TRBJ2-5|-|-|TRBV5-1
TGCGCCAGCAGCGGGAGTCGGCTTTTCCAAGAGACCCAGTACTTC
CASSGSRLFQETQYF
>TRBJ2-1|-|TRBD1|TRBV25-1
TGTGCCAGCAGTGCGCCAGGGGGCCACAATGAGCAGTTCTTC
CASSAPGGHNEQFF
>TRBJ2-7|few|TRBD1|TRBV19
TGTGCCAGTTGGGGACAGGGGACTTACGAGCAGTACTTC
CASWGQGTYEQYF
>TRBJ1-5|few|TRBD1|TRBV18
TGTGCCAGCTCACCCTACCGGGACAGCCCCAATCAGCCCCAGCATTTT
CASSPYRDSPNQPQHF
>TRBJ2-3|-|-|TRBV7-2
TGTGCCAGCAGCTTAGCGGGGGGGCAGTATTTT
CASSLAGGQYF
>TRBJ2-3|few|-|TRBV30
TGTGCCTGGAGTTCCCCTGCCCCGCAGTATTTT
CAWSSPAPQYF
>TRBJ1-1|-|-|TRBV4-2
TGTGCCAGCTCCCGGGACCTCGGAAAGAACACTGAAGCTTTCTTT
CASSRDLGKNTEAFF
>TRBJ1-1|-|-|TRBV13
TGTGCCAGCAGCTTATTCCCCGCTGCCGAGGCTGAAGCTTTCTTT
CASSLFPAAEAEAFF
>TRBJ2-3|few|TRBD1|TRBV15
TGTGCCACCAGCAGATCGTCTCCGGGACAGGGAACAGATACGCAGTATTTT
CATSRSSPGQGTDTQYF
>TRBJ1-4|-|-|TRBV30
TGTGCCTGGAGTGATTGGGGTGAAAAACTGTTTTTT
CAWSDWGEKLFF
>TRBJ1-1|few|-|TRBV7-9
TGTGCCAGCAGCTTATCCGGGGGGAACACTGAAGCTTTCTTT
CASSLSGGNTEAFF
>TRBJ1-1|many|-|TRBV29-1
TGCAGCGTCGTGAACACTGAAGCTTTCTTT
CSVVNTEAFF
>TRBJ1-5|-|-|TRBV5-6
TGTGCCAGCAGTCGGGACAGCAATCAGCCCCAGCATTTT
CASSRDSNQPQHF
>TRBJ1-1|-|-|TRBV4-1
TGCGCCAGCAGCCAAGTTTTAAAGGGTTTAGCTTTCTTT
CASSQVLKGLAFF
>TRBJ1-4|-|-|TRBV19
TGTGCCAGTAGCCTACGGGCGGGGAATGAAAAACTGTTTTTT
CASSLRAGNEKLFF
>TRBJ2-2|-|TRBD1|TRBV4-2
TGTGCCAGCAGCCATTCGGACAGGGAGAACACCGGGGAGCTGTTTTTT
CASSHSDRENTGELFF
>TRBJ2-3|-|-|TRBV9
TGTGCCAGCAGCCCACCGCCGGGTGATACGCAGTATTTT
CASSPPPGDTQYF
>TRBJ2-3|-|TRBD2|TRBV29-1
TGCAGCGTTGCTGGGGGGGACCTTAGCACAGATACGCAGTATTTT
CSVAGGDLSTDTQYF
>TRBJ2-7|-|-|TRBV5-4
TGTGCCAGCAGCGCGCAGTTCCGAAGCTCCTACGAGCAGTACTTC
CASSAQFRSSYEQYF
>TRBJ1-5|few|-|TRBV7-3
TGTGCCAGCAGCTTAGACAGCAATCAGCCCCAGCATTTT
CASSLDSNQPQHF